This T cell receptor beta chain is from a study of T cells expressing NK-cell markers. Study-wide results and caveats: Once again these clonotypes came out on top in the CD3+CD56-NKG2C+ fraction of several donors. The contribution of dominant NKG2C+ clonotypes to CD8+ T cells in about 6 donors was about 1.0-7.0%.

The CDR3 totals 15 residues. Looked up from germline, CDR1 is MDHEN and CDR2 is SYDVKM. Concerning this clonotype itself: The antigen remains undetermined.

For TCR beta, cDNA was produced by 5'RACE template switching with UMIs. TCRdb processed the 5' RACE reads again and assigns one entry to each CDR3 protein, with no DNA. Its table records roughly 350,000 distinct CDR3 sequences. This chain connects TRBV28 to TRBJ2-7; TCRdb gives TRBD1 as the D gene, but with no DNA this cannot be confirmed. This receptor was obtained from a man aged 18 to 69 in good health. The specimen was blood T cells: a sorted CD56 or NKG2C T cell subset, CD4+ or CD8+ T cells, or bulk PBMC T cells (not recorded which). The CDR3 spells CASSSRTGNDYEQYF.